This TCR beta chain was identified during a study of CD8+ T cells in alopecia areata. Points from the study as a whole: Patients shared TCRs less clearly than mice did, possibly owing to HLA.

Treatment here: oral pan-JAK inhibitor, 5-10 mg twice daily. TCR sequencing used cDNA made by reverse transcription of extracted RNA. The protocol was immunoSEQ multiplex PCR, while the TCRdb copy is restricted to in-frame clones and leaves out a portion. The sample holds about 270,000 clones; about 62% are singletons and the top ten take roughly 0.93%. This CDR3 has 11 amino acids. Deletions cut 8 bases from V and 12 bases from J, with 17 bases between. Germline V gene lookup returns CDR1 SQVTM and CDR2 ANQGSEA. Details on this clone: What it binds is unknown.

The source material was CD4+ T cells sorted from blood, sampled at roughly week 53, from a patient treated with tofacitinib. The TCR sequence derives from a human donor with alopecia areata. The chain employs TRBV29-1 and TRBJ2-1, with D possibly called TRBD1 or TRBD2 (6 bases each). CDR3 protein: CSTGGGQAQFF. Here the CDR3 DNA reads TGCAGCACCGGAGGGGGACAAGCGCAGTTCTTC.